The next 18 T cell receptor beta chains were all read from a single sample in a study of shared clonotypes between healthy human individuals. Clones were read by immunoSEQ multiplex PCR, and TCRdb kept only the in-frame ones, dropping some. Of 2.3 million or so clones in the sample, approximately 93% were seen once. Input material: naive CD4+ T cells from PBMCs. The subset was: CD45RA+ positively selected. Source of these receptors: a young man in good health. Some clones in this sample may be carry-over from other donors' samples.

This clone was detected only once. The rearrangement uses TRBV2 and TRBJ2-5; perhaps TRBD1 as D (6 bases). This CDR3 comprises 14 residues. Germline-derived CDR1 and CDR2 are SNHLY and FYNNEI. The V end was cut by 6 bases, the J end by 1 base, with 12 bases between. The CDR3 nucleotides are TGTGCCAGCAGCTTTTTACAGGGCCAAGAGACCCAGTACTTC. Its protein product is CASSFLQGQETQYF.

This chain joins TRBV15 and TRBJ1-5, with TRBD1 matching over 9 bases. The CDR3 loop spans 20 amino acids. Germline loops: CDR1 LNHNV, CDR2 YYDKDF (reference sequence). Trimming took 2 bases from V and 1 from J; bases not matched to a gene: 15. The CDR3 coding sequence is TGTGCCACCAGCAGATGGCCGGGACAGGGTAAGGGGAAAAGCAATCAGCCCCAGCATTTT. Encoded protein: CATSRWPGQGKGKSNQPQHF.

This clone was counted a single time. The V and J genes are TRBV29-1 and TRBJ2-5; D not certain. The CDR3 is 16 residues long. V was pared by 3 bases and J by 1 base, with 18 bases between. Germline loops: CDR1 SQVTM, CDR2 ANQGSEA. This CDR3 reads CSVEQTPDGLQETQYF. CDR3 coding DNA: TGCAGCGTTGAGCAGACTCCGGACGGTCTCCAAGAGACCCAGTACTTC.

The CDR3 loop reads CAIGPAVGDEKLFF. The CDR3 region has the DNA TGTGCCATCGGCCCGGCGGTCGGCGATGAAAAACTGTTTTTT. The chain employs TRBV10-3 and TRBJ1-4, with unresolved D. Germline CDR1 is ENHRY and CDR2 is SYGVKD. Trimming cost V 8 bases and J 6 bases, with 16 bases left between them. This CDR3 contains 14 residues.

The chain couples TRBV6-1 to TRBJ1-5; no reliable D call. The CDR3 is 13 amino acids. The germline V gene encodes CDR1 MNHNS and CDR2 SASEGT. Trimming pared 6 bases from V and 0 bases from J, leaving 6 bases between. As DNA, the CDR3 is TGTGCCAGCAGCCGTATTAGCAATCAGCCCCAGCATTTT. Residues: CASSRISNQPQHF.

This clone was seen just once. The chain links TRBV11-1 to TRBJ1-1; 9 bases align to TRBD1. This CDR3 is built from 17 residues. V gave up 3 bases and J gave up 3 bases; unmatched junction bases: 11. Germline CDR1 reads SGHAT; CDR2 reads FQDESV (reference sequence). The CDR3 region has the DNA TGTGCCAGCAGCTTCCCCCGGGGACAGGGAGGGGACACTGAAGCTTTCTTT. It yields the protein CASSFPRGQGGDTEAFF.

The rearrangement links TRBV18 to TRBJ1-5; no definite D call. The CDR3 sequence is 15 residues long. Germline V gene lookup returns CDR1 KGHSH and CDR2 LQKENI. The V end was cut by 3 bases, the J end by 1 base, with 10 bases between. The CDR3 region is CASSPLGQSNQPQHF. In nucleotides, the CDR3 is TGTGCCAGCTCACCGCTCGGGCAGAGCAATCAGCCCCAGCATTTT.

The chain links TRBV6-6 to TRBJ1-1; unclear D gene. The CDR3 length is 12 residues. V was pared by 4 bases and J by 8 bases, with 11 bases between. Germline loops: CDR1 MNHNY, CDR2 SVGAGI (reference sequence). The CDR3: CASSFRAAEAFF. The CDR3 DNA reads as TGTGCCAGCAGTTTTCGGGCAGCCGAAGCTTTCTTT.

This chain uses TRBV28 with TRBJ2-1, with 11 bases fitting TRBD2. V was clipped by 8 bases and J by 7 bases; unmatched bases: 7. From germline, CDR1 is MDHEN and CDR2 SYDVKM. This CDR3 is 14 amino acids long. The CDR3 region has the DNA TGTGCCAGCGCGGCTAGCGGGAGGAAGAATGAGCAGTTCTTC. Amino acids: CASAASGRKNEQFF. Variable domain in full (rest from reference TRBV28 and TRBJ2-1): DVKVTQSSRYLVKRTGEKVFLECVQDMDHENMFWYRQDPGLGLRLIYFSYDVKMKEKGDIPEGYSVSREKKERFSLILESASTNQTSMYLCASAASGRKNEQFFGPGTRLTVL.

The gene calls are TRBV18 and TRBJ2-7; 10 bases fit TRBD1. Trimming removed 3 bases from V and 2 bases from J; junction bases left unmatched: 7. This CDR3 is 16 amino acids long. Germline V gene data show CDR1 as KGHSH and CDR2 as LQKENI. The CDR3 region is CASSPETGGNPYEQYF. The CDR3 region has the DNA TGTGCCAGCTCACCCGAGACAGGGGGCAATCCCTACGAGCAGTACTTC.

CDR3 DNA: TGTGCCAGCAGCCAAGTGCGACTAGCGGGAGGGAATGAGCAGTTCTTC. Translating it yields CASSQVRLAGGNEQFF. The chain combines TRBV14 with TRBJ2-1, with 14 positions matching TRBD2. There are 16 residues in the CDR3. CDR1 SGHDN and CDR2 FVKESK come from the germline V gene. V shed 1 base and J 7 bases; nucleotides not matched to a gene: 3. Drawing the rest from reference TRBV14 and TRBJ2-1, the complete variable domain is EAGVTQFPSHSVIEKGQTVTLRCDPISGHDNLYWYRRVMGKEIKFLLHFVKESKQDESGMPNNRFLAERTGGTYSTLKVQPAELEDSGVYFCASSQVRLAGGNEQFFGPGTRLTVL.

The J gene is TRBJ2-1, the V gene TRBV19; D possibly uses TRBD1 or TRBD2 (5 bases each). The germline V gene encodes CDR1 LNHDA and CDR2 SQIVND (reference sequence). Deletions cut 6 bases from V and 8 bases from J, with 20 bases between. This CDR3 contains 15 residues. The CDR3, as DNA: TGTGCCAGTAGGGAGTCTGTGGGGGTGAGGGATGAGCAGTTCTTC. Amino acid sequence: CASRESVGVRDEQFF.

Note on this clone: This same CDR3 is encoded by further DNA sequences in the sample. V gene TRBV7-3 combines with J gene TRBJ2-3; TRBD2 matches 16 bases. Trimming removed 5 bases from V and 6 bases from J; junction bases left unmatched: 8. Germline V CDR1 and CDR2: SGHTA, FQGTGA. The CDR3 covers 17 residues. In DNA form, the CDR3 reads TGTGCCAGCAGCCTCGGGACTAGCGGGAGGGCAGGGGATACGCAGTATTTT. Protein sequence: CASSLGTSGRAGDTQYF. The full variable domain, in which reference TRBV7-3 and TRBJ2-3 provide the parts outside the CDR3, is GAGVSQTPSNKVTEKGKYVELRCDPISGHTALYWYRQSLGQGPEFLIYFQGTGAADDSGLPNDRFFAVRPEGSVSTLKIQRTERGDSAVYLCASSLGTSGRAGDTQYFGPGTRLTVL.

The chain employs TRBV28 and TRBJ2-2, with D perhaps TRBD2 (5 bases). The germline V and J ends were trimmed by 7 bases and 2 bases, with 8 bases remaining between them. There are 13 residues in the CDR3. Per germline, CDR1 MDHEN and CDR2 SYDVKM. CDR3 protein: CASKSGNTGELFF. In DNA form, the CDR3 reads TGTGCCAGCAAAAGCGGTAACACCGGGGAGCTGTTTTTT.

Only one count was recorded for this clone. Other DNA sequences in this specimen translate into the identical CDR3. The gene calls are TRBV5-1 and TRBJ2-1; 13 bases align to TRBD2. The V and J ends lost 4 bases and 6 bases, in that order; junction bases with no gene match: 4. In germline, CDR1 is SGHRS, CDR2 YFSETQ. The CDR3 totals 15 residues. The CDR3 DNA sequence: TGCGCCAGCAGCCCGGGACTAGCGGGACGCAATGAGCAGTTCTTC. Protein sequence: CASSPGLAGRNEQFF.

The chain couples TRBV30 to TRBJ1-6; TRBD1 is a possible D gene (5 bases). CDR1 is GTSNPN and CDR2 is SVGIG in the germline V gene (reference sequence). Trimming stripped 7 bases from V and 9 bases from J, with 16 bases between. The length of the CDR3 is 13 residues. The DNA for the CDR3 is TGTGCCTTAGAGACAGTTCGAGGTTCACCCCTCCACTTT. This gives the protein CALETVRGSPLHF.

The chain uses TRBV5-1 and TRBJ2-5; D tentatively fits TRBD1 or TRBD2 (6 bases each). Deletions cut 4 bases from V and 5 bases from J, with 18 bases between. This CDR3 spans 15 amino acids. The germline gives CDR1 SGHRS, CDR2 YFSETQ. CDR3 region: CASSQWPGAEETQYF. DNA for the CDR3: TGCGCCAGCAGCCAATGGCCGGGGGCCGAGGAGACCCAGTACTTC.

This chain joins TRBV28 and TRBJ2-7; 9 nucleotides agree with TRBD2. There are 15 residues in the CDR3. The trim removed 9 bases at V and 1 base at J, leaving 10 bases unmatched. The germline V gene has CDR1 MDHEN and CDR2 SYDVKM. The CDR3 reads CASSTSGASSYEQYF. DNA for the CDR3: TGTGCCAGTTCGACTAGCGGAGCATCATCCTACGAGCAGTACTTC. The variable domain in full, with the rest retrieved from reference TRBV28 and TRBJ2-7, is DVKVTQSSRYLVKRTGEKVFLECVQDMDHENMFWYRQDPGLGLRLIYFSYDVKMKEKGDIPEGYSVSREKKERFSLILESASTNQTSMYLCASSTSGASSYEQYFGPGTRLTVT.